These 11 T cell receptor beta chains share one sample of origin, sequenced in a study of monozygotic twins with cystic fibrosis. Profiled with immunoSEQ multiplex PCR; TCRdb holds only in-frame clones, not every one. The profile shows around 7,500 clones, 85% to 95% of them singletons. The specimen sequenced was blood. The receptors were gathered from a boy aged 2-9 years with cystic fibrosis.

The chain recombines TRBV4-2 with TRBJ2-7, with 10 bases matching TRBD1. This CDR3 has 15 amino acids. The V gene end was trimmed by 1 base and the J gene end by 6 bases; junction bases not matched to a gene: 6. Germline assignment: CDR1 LGHNA and CDR2 YNFKEQ. CDR3 sequence (DNA): TGTGCCAGCAGCCAAGGGCACCGGGACAGGGGCGAGCAGTACTTC. Protein sequence: CASSQGHRDRGEQYF.

The chain links TRBV5-6 to TRBJ1-2; 7 nucleotides agree with TRBD1. The V gene's germline CDR1 is SGHDT and CDR2 YYEEEE. J was trimmed by 3 bases and V by 4 bases; bases with no gene match: 6. This CDR3 has 14 amino acids. The CDR3 sequence: CASSPGQAYYGYTF. The DNA for the CDR3 is TGTGCCAGCAGCCCTGGACAGGCCTACTATGGCTACACCTTC.

The genes are TRBV6-1 and TRBJ1-3; 11 bases fit TRBD1. The length of the CDR3 is 15 residues. CDR1 MNHNS and CDR2 SASEGT come from the germline V gene. V lost 7 bases, J lost 4 bases, and 6 bases stayed unmatched. CDR3 residues: CASTTDRGRGNTIYF. In DNA, the CDR3 is TGTGCCAGCACTACGGACAGGGGGCGAGGAAACACCATATATTTT.

The rearrangement links TRBV7-3 to TRBJ2-2; perhaps TRBD1 as D (5 bases). V was clipped by 5 bases and J by 4 bases, with 8 bases between them. Germline-derived CDR1 and CDR2 are SGHTA and FQGTGA. This CDR3 comprises 13 residues. The CDR3 here is CASSQQATGELFF. DNA for the CDR3: TGTGCCAGCAGCCAACAGGCCACCGGGGAGCTGTTTTTT. Full variable domain (outside the CDR3, taken from reference TRBV7-3 and TRBJ2-2): GAGVSQTPSNKVTEKGKYVELRCDPISGHTALYWYRQSLGQGPEFLIYFQGTGAADDSGLPNDRFFAVRPEGSVSTLKIQRTERGDSAVYLCASSQQATGELFFGEGSRLTVL.

The rearrangement links TRBV6-5 to TRBJ2-7; 7 bases match TRBD1. J lost 3 bases, V lost 5 bases, and 7 bases had no gene match. The CDR3 covers 14 residues. Germline CDR1 and CDR2: MNHEY and SVGAGI. The CDR3 nucleotides are TGTGCCAGCAGTCACAGGGGTAAACTCTACGAGCAGTACTTC. Translating gives CASSHRGKLYEQYF.

V gene TRBV18 combines with J gene TRBJ1-1; D is uncertain. The CDR3 totals 13 residues. Germline V CDR1 and CDR2: KGHSH, LQKENI. V lost 3 bases to trimming and J lost 3 bases, with 8 bases between them. In DNA form, the CDR3 reads TGTGCCAGCTCACCGAGGGCAGACACTGAAGCTTTCTTT. Its translation: CASSPRADTEAFF.

The table lists this clone with a count of one. The chain carries TRBV9 and TRBJ2-6; 7 nucleotides agree with TRBD1. CDR1 SGDLS and CDR2 YYNGEE come from the germline V gene. CDR3 length: 17 amino acids. Trimming at V came to 1 base and at J to 4 bases, leaving 8 bases not matched to a gene. The DNA for the CDR3 is TGTGCCAGCAGCGTATCCAGGGGGTACATCGGGGCCAACGTCCTGACTTTC. Its protein is CASSVSRGYIGANVLTF.

A few counts support this clone. V usage is TRBV19 and J usage is TRBJ2-5, with 9 bases aligning to TRBD1. J was trimmed by 4 bases and V by 1 base; bases with no gene match: 7. Germline V CDR1 and CDR2: LNHDA, SQIVND (reference sequence). CDR3 length equals 16 residues. The DNA of the CDR3 is TGTGCCAGTAGTATAGGGGACAGGGTGTTTGTAGAGACCCAGTACTTC. This encodes CASSIGDRVFVETQYF. Drawing the rest from reference TRBV19 and TRBJ2-5, the complete variable domain is DGGITQSPKYLFRKEGQNVTLSCEQNLNHDAMYWYRQDPGQGLRLIYYSQIVNDFQKGDIAEGYSVSREKKESFPLTVTSAQKNPTAFYLCASSIGDRVFVETQYFGPGTRLLVL.

The rearrangement links TRBV7-9 to TRBJ2-2, with TRBD2 as a possible D gene (6 bases). Trimming took 5 bases from V and 6 from J, leaving 13 bases between them. Germline values: CDR1 SEHNR, CDR2 FQNEAQ (reference sequence). This CDR3 is 14 amino acids long. The CDR3 nucleotides read TGTGCCAGCAGCCATCCGGGGGTGGCCGGGGAGCTGTTTTTT. This translates into CASSHPGVAGELFF.

The chain carries TRBV25-1 and TRBJ2-7; D might be TRBD1 (7 bases). The CDR3 spans 15 residues. Trimming shortened V by 3 bases and J by 4 bases, and 16 bases separated the two germline ends. Germline V gene lookup returns CDR1 MGHDK and CDR2 SYGVNS. This chain's CDR3 is CASSEGGQSSYEQYF. DNA for the CDR3: TGTGCCAGCAGTGAGGGGGGACAGTCTTCTTACGAGCAGTACTTC.

This clone was seen just once. CDR3 residues: CASSAPGTEWKLFF. The CDR3 DNA reads TGTGCCAGCAGCGCCCCCGGGACAGAGTGGAAACTGTTTTTT. This chain uses TRBV7-6 with TRBJ1-4; TRBD1 agrees at 7 bases. J was trimmed by 11 bases and V by 5 bases; bases with no gene match: 11. CDR1 and CDR2 (germline): SGHVS, FNYEAQ. This CDR3 is 14 amino acids long.